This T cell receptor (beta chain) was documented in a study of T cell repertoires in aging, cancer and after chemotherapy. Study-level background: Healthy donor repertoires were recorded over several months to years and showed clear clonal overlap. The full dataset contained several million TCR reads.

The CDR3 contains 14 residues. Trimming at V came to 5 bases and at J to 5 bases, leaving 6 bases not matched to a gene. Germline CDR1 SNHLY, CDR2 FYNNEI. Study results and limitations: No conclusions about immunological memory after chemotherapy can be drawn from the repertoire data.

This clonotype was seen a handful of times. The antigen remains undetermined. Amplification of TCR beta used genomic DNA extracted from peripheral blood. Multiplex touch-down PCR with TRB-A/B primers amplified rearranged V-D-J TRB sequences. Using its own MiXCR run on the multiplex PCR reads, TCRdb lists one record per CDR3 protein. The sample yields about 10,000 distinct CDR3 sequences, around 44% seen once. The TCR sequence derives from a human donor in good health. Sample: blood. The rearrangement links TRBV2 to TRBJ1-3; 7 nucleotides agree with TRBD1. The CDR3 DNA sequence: TGTGCCAGCAGTTACCGGGACAGCCGAAACACCATATATTTT. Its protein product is CASSYRDSRNTIYF.